This T cell receptor (beta chain) emerged from a study of blood T cell repertoires in COVID-19. CDR3 size: 19 residues. Germline CDR1 and CDR2: MGHRA and YSYEKL. The ends lost 4 bases at V and 5 bases at J; junction bases unmatched: 15. Only in-frame clones appear in the TCRdb table, and some are missing; sequencing was by immunoSEQ multiplex PCR. The data show 50,000 to 80,000 clones, with around 80% seen just once and 12% to 15% held by the top ten. V is TRBV4-1 and J is TRBJ2-3, with 13 positions matching TRBD2. Sequencing was done on a sample of peripheral blood. The TCR sequence derives from a man aged 55 to 70 with COVID-19, enrolled during active disease. The CDR3 nucleotides read TGCGCCAGCAGCCTGCGGACTAGCGGGAGAGGGGCGGGGGGAGATACGCAGTATTTT. This gives the protein CASSLRTSGRGAGGDTQYF.